The 7 T cell receptor beta chains below were found in one sample sequenced in a study of T cells in localized non-small cell lung cancer. Sequencing was performed with immunoSEQ multiplex PCR; in TCRdb, only in-frame clones are kept and a portion is missing. The sample includes about 43,000 clones, roughly 90% of them seen just once. Sequenced here: PBMCs, sampled before any cancer treatment. The receptors here all came from a woman aged 40-69 years with stage II lung adenocarcinoma.

The chain uses TRBV6-6 and TRBJ2-1; TRBD2 aligns across 7 bases. Germline trimming cut 7 bases from V and 7 bases from J; bases unmatched to any gene: 10. The CDR3 covers 14 residues. Germline loops: CDR1 MNHNY, CDR2 SVGAGI (reference sequence). In DNA form, the CDR3 reads TGTGCCAGCATGGGCGGGAGCGCGGGGAATGAGCAGTTCTTC. Protein: CASMGGSAGNEQFF.

The genes are TRBV28 and TRBJ1-6, with D hard to call. Germline V lookup: CDR1 MDHEN, CDR2 SYDVKM. The CDR3 length is 14 residues. With 2 bases removed from V and 10 bases from J, the gap between germline ends came to 12 bases. CDR3 residues: CASSLRQRRSPLHF. The CDR3 nucleotides are TGTGCCAGCAGTTTACGGCAGAGGAGGTCACCCCTCCACTTT.

The chain recombines TRBV28 with TRBJ2-7; TRBD1 aligns across 8 bases. The ends lost 6 bases at V and 4 bases at J; junction bases unmatched: 2. The CDR3 totals 12 residues. CDR1 is MDHEN and CDR2 is SYDVKM in the germline V gene. The CDR3 here is CASRTGAYEQYF. The CDR3 region has the DNA TGTGCCAGCAGGACAGGGGCGTACGAGCAGTACTTC.

This rearrangement joins TRBV19 to TRBJ1-1; D possibly corresponds to TRBD1 (5 bases). Trimming pared 5 bases from V and 3 bases from J, leaving 10 bases between. Germline CDR1 LNHDA, CDR2 SQIVND (reference sequence). The CDR3 totals 13 residues. The CDR3 DNA reads TGTGCCAGTAGTCTCCAGGGCCACACTGAAGCTTTCTTT. Protein product: CASSLQGHTEAFF.

DNA of the CDR3: TGTGCCAGCTCACCACCTACTAGCGGGTTTTACAATGAGCAGTTCTTC. It codes for CASSPPTSGFYNEQFF. This chain connects TRBV18 to TRBJ2-1; 9 bases match TRBD2. Per the germline V gene, CDR1 is KGHSH and CDR2 is LQKENI. The ends lost 0 bases at V and 4 bases at J; junction bases unmatched: 4. The CDR3 runs to 16 residues.

V gene TRBV5-7 combines with J gene TRBJ1-6; tentatively, D is TRBD1 (6 bases). TRBV5-7 is an ORF, and what it does is uncertain. V lost 0 bases to trimming and J lost 7 bases, with 14 bases between them. This CDR3 region has 16 residues. CDR3 nucleotide sequence: TGTGCCAGCAGCTTGGGGGGGGCTTCGCTAAATTCACCCCTCCACTTT. It translates to CASSLGGASLNSPLHF.

The rearrangement uses TRBV5-8 and TRBJ2-5, with D perhaps given as TRBD1 or TRBD2 (5 bases each). The germline V gene has CDR1 SGHTS and CDR2 YDEGEE. V gave up 3 bases and J gave up 5 bases, with 8 bases separating them. This CDR3 is 12 amino acids long. This CDR3 reads CASSWGPETQYF. The CDR3 DNA is TGTGCCAGCAGCTGGGGACCCGAGACCCAGTACTTC.